This TCR beta chain was retrieved from a study of identical twins. General study results and limits: Invariant populations such as MAIT and iNKT cells could partly muddle zero-insertion analyses.

This clonotype was counted a few times. Its antigen remains unknown. cDNA carried unique molecular identifiers, and a universal primer site was added by template switching. TCRdb reprocessed the 5' RACE reads with MiXCR, giving one entry per CDR3 protein. The table lists 300,000 to 400,000 distinct CDR3 sequences, about 12% of them singletons. Separately, the same data were catalogued under a study of yellow fever vaccine responses in identical twins.

Sample: CD8+ T cells sorted from blood. The TCR originated in a young woman in good health.

CDR3 sequence: CASTRTGVLYF. CDR3 in DNA: TGTGCCAGCACCAGGACAGGGGTTCTGTACTTC. The chain is built from TRBV28 and TRBJ2-7; 9 bases are a match to TRBD1. Germline values: CDR1 MDHEN, CDR2 SYDVKM. Unmatched junction bases numbered 7, after V lost 7 bases and J lost 12 bases. The CDR3 runs to 11 residues. Full variable domain (missing parts from reference TRBV28 and TRBJ2-7): DVKVTQSSRYLVKRTGEKVFLECVQDMDHENMFWYRQDPGLGLRLIYFSYDVKMKEKGDIPEGYSVSREKKERFSLILESASTNQTSMYLCASTRTGVLYFGPGTRLTVT.